This entry describes one TCR beta chain. The target antigen is unknown. One entry per CDR3 protein results from TCRdb running MiXCR on the PCR reads. The sample includes roughly 15,000 distinct CDR3 sequences, roughly 60% of them seen just once. The CDR3 is made up of 14 amino acids. From germline, CDR1 is SGHNT and CDR2 YENEEA. The data were taken from a study of esophageal squamous cell carcinoma under preoperative chemotherapy. As for the study in general: Samples included peripheral blood T cells as well as tumor-infiltrating lymphocytes.

This sample's time point: before preoperative PTX-NDP chemotherapy. Overall study findings and caveats: Peripheral T cells migrating into the tumor appeared to partly supply post-treatment tumor-infiltrating lymphocytes. Tumor-infiltrating lymphocytes showed no significant post-chemotherapy TCR diversity increase, unlike peripheral T cells.

The sample here was taken from a patient given preoperative chemotherapy. This sequence joins TRBV11-3 and TRBJ2-3; 8 bases map to TRBD2. TRBJ2-7 matches the DNA end more closely, so the J call is doubtful. This TCR was sampled from a human donor with esophageal squamous cell carcinoma. The donor label of this sample is uncertain. CDR3 DNA: TGTGCGGGCAGCGGGGGCGGCGGCACAGATACGCAGTACTTC. This encodes CAGSGGGGTDTQYF.